Detailed here is one TCR beta chain. The sample comes from a study of CDR3 diversity in severe acne. MiXCR was run by TCRdb on the PCR reads, yielding one entry per CDR3 protein. The table shows around 91,000 distinct CDR3 sequences, with under 65% occurring only once. Germline CDR1 is SGHRS and CDR2 is YFSETQ. Trimming shortened V by 7 bases and J by 0 bases, and 14 bases separated the two germline ends. The CDR3 contains 15 residues. This chain links TRBV5-1 with TRBJ1-3; D remains ambiguous. Sequencing used blood. The receptor was derived from a male donor in good health, without acne. CDR3 coding DNA: TGCGCCAGCGGTGAAGACGTTTTCTCTGGAAACACCATATATTTT. Its protein is CASGEDVFSGNTIYF.